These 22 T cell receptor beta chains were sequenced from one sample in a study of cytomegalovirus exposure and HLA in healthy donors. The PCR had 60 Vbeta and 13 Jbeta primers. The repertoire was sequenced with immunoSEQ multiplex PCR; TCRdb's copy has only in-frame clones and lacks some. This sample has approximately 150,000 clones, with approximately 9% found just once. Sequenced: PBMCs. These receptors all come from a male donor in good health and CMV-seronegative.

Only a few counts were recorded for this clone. The CDR3: CASSLTASGIGNTGELFF. The DNA for the CDR3 is TGTGCCAGTAGTCTCACGGCTAGCGGGATCGGTAACACCGGGGAGCTGTTTTTT. The genes are TRBV19 and TRBJ2-2; 9 nucleotides align to TRBD2. The junction had 12 bases not matched to a gene; V was cut back by 5 bases and J by 2 bases. The CDR3 has 18 amino acids. Germline lookup yields CDR1 LNHDA and CDR2 SQIVND (reference sequence).

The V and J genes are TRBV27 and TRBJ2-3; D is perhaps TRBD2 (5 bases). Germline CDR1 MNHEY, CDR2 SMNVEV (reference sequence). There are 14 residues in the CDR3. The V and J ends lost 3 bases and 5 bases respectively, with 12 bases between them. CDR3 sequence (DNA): TGTGCCAGCAGTTTGGTCGAGGCGGGAGATACGCAGTATTTT. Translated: CASSLVEAGDTQYF.

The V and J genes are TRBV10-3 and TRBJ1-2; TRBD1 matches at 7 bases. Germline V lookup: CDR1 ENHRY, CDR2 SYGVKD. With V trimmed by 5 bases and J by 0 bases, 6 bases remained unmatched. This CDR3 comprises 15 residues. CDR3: CAISPGQQANYGYTF. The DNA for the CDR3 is TGTGCCATCAGTCCGGGACAGCAAGCTAACTATGGCTACACCTTC.

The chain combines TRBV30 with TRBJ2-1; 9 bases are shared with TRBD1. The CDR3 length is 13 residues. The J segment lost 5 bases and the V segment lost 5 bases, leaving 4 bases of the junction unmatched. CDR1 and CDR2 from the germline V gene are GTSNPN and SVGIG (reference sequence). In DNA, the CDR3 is TGTGCCTGGGACAGGGGGATTAACAATGAGCAGTTCTTC. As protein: CAWDRGINNEQFF.

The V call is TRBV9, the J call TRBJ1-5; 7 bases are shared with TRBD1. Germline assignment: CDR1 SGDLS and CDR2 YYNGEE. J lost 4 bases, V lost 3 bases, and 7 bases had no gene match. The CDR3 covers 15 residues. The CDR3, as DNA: TGTGCCAGCAGCGCCTTAGGGGGCTCTAATCAGCCCCAGCATTTT. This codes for CASSALGGSNQPQHF.

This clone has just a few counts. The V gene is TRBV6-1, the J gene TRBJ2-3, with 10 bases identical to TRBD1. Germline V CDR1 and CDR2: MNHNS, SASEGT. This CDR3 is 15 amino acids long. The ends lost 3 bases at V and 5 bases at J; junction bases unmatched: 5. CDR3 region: CASSDGQGDGDTQYF. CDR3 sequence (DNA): TGTGCCAGCAGTGACGGACAGGGGGACGGAGATACGCAGTATTTT.

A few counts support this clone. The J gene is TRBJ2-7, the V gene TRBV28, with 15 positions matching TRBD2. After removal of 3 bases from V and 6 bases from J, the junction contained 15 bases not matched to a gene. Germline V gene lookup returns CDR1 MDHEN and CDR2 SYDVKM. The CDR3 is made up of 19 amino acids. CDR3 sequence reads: CASSLRRTSGGVPYLEQYF. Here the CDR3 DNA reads TGTGCCAGCAGTTTGAGACGGACTAGCGGGGGGGTCCCCTATCTCGAGCAGTACTTC.

The CDR3 DNA sequence: TGTGCCAGCAGCTCTGGGACAGGACAGCGTGAGCCCCAGCATTTT. Its translation: CASSSGTGQREPQHF. The chain has TRBV6-1 and TRBJ1-5; TRBD1 matches 8 bases. From germline, CDR1 is MNHNS and CDR2 SASEGT. V was pared by 6 bases and J by 8 bases, with 12 bases of the junction left unmatched. This CDR3 is built from 15 residues.

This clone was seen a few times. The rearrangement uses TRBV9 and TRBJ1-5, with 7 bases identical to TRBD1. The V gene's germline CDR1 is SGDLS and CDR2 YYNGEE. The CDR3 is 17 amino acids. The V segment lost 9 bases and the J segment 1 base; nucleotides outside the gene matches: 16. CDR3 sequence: CANEKHNTTGSNQPQHF. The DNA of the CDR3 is TGTGCCAACGAGAAACATAACACGACAGGGAGCAATCAGCCCCAGCATTTT.

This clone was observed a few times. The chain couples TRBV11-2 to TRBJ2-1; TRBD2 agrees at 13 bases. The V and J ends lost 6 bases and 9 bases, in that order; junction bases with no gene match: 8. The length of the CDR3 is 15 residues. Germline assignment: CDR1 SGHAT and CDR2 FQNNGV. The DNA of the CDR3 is TGTGCCAGCAGTATACTAGCGGGAGGGCTCAGTGAGCAGTTCTTC. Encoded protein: CASSILAGGLSEQFF.

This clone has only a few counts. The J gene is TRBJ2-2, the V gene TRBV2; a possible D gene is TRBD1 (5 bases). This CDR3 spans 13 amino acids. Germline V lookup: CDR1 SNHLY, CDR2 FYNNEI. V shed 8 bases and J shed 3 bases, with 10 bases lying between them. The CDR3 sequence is CASRQGYTGELFF. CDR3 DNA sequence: TGTGCCAGCCGGCAGGGTTACACCGGGGAGCTGTTTTTT.

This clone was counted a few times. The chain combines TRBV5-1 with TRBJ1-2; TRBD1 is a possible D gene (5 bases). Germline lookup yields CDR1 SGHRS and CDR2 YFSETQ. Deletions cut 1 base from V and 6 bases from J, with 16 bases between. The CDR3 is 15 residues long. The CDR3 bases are TGCGCCAGCAGCTTGTCGGACTGGGGGGGACATGGCTACACCTTC. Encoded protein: CASSLSDWGGHGYTF.

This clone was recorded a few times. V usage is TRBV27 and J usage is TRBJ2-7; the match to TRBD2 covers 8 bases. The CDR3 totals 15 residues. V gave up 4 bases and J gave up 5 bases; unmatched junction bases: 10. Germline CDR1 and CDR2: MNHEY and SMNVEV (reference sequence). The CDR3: CASSYAAGGLNEQYF. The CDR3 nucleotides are TGTGCCAGCAGTTATGCGGCGGGGGGATTAAACGAGCAGTACTTC.

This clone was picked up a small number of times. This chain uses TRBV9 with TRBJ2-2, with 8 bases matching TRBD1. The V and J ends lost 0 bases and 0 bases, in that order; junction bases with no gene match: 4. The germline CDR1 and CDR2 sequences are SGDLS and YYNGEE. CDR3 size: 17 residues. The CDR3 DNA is TGTGCCAGCAGCGTAGCTCGGGACAGGCCGAACACCGGGGAGCTGTTTTTT. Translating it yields CASSVARDRPNTGELFF.

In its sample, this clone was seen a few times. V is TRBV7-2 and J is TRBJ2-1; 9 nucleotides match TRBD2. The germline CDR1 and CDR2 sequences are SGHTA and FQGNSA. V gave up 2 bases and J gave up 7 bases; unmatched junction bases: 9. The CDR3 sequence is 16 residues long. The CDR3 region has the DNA TGTGCCAGCAGCTTAACTCTGGGGCTAGCGGGGAATGAGCAGTTCTTC. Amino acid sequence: CASSLTLGLAGNEQFF.

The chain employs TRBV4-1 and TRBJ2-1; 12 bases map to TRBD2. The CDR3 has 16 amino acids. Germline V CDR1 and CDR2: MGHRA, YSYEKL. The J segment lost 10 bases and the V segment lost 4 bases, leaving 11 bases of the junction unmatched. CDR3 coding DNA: TGCGCCAGCAGCCCCTTAGCTAGCGGGGGGGCAGGGGAGCAGTTCTTC. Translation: CASSPLASGGAGEQFF.

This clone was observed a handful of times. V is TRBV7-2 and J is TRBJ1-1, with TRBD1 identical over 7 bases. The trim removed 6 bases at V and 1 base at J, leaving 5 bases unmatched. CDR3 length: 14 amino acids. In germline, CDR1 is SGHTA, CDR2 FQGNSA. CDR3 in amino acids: CASRLWTGNTEAFF. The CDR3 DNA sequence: TGTGCCAGCAGACTTTGGACAGGGAACACTGAAGCTTTCTTT.

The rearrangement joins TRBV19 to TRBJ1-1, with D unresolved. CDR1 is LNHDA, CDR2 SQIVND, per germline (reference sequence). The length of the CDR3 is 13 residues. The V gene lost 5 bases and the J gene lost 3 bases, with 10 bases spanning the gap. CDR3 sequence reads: CASSQRVYTEAFF. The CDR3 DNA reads TGTGCCAGTAGTCAGAGGGTTTACACTGAAGCTTTCTTT.

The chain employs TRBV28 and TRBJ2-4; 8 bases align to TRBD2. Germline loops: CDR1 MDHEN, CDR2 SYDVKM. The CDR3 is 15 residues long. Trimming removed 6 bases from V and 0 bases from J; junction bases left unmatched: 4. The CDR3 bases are TGTGCCAGCAGGTCACTAGCGGCAGCCAAAAACATTCAGTACTTC. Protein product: CASRSLAAAKNIQYF. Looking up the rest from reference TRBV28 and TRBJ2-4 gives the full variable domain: DVKVTQSSRYLVKRTGEKVFLECVQDMDHENMFWYRQDPGLGLRLIYFSYDVKMKEKGDIPEGYSVSREKKERFSLILESASTNQTSMYLCASRSLAAAKNIQYFGAGTRLSVL.

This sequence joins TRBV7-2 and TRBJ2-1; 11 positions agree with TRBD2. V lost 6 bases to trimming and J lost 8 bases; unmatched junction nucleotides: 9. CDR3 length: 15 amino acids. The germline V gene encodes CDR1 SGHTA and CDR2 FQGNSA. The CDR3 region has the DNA TGTGCCAGCAGACTCACTAGCGGGAGTCTGTATGAGCAGTTCTTC. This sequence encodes CASRLTSGSLYEQFF.

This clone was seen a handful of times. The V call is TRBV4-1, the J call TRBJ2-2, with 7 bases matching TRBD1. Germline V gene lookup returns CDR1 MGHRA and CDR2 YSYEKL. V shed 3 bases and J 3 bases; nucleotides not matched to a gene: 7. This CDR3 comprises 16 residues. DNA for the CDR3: TGCGCCAGCAGCCAGACTTACAGGGGTGACACCGGGGAGCTGTTTTTT. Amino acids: CASSQTYRGDTGELFF.

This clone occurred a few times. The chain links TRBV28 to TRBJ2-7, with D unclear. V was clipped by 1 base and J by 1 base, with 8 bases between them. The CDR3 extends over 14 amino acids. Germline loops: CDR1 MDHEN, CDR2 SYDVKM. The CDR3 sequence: CASSLLSSSYEQYF. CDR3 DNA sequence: TGTGCCAGCAGTTTATTATCCAGTTCCTACGAGCAGTACTTC.